Below are 31 T cell receptor beta chains sequenced from a single sample in a study of shared clonotypes between healthy human individuals. Profiling relied on immunoSEQ multiplex PCR, and the TCRdb table lists in-frame clones only, not all of them. This table has some 320,000 clones, around 86% appearing once. The sequencing sample was made of memory CD8+ T cells sorted from blood. Subset: CD45RO+ cells pooled with CCR7-negative TemRA cells. Source of these receptors: a man in his late teens or twenties in good health.

The J gene is TRBJ2-3, the V gene TRBV11-2; 8 bases fit TRBD2. The CDR3 is 15 amino acids. Trimming took 6 bases from V and 0 from J; bases not matched to a gene: 5. Germline V lookup: CDR1 SGHAT, CDR2 FQNNGV. In nucleotides, the CDR3 is TGTGCCAGCAGACAACTAGCGGCTAGCACAGATACGCAGTATTTT. This sequence encodes CASRQLAASTDTQYF.

The chain joins TRBV19 to TRBJ2-1; D tentatively fits TRBD1 or TRBD2 (5 bases each). Trimming cost V 1 base and J 2 bases, with 9 bases left between them. Germline CDR1 reads LNHDA; CDR2 reads SQIVND (reference sequence). The CDR3 is 15 amino acids. CDR3: CASSIVQGPYNEQFF. For the CDR3, the DNA is TGTGCCAGTAGTATAGTGCAGGGACCCTACAATGAGCAGTTCTTC.

V gene TRBV7-2 combines with J gene TRBJ2-5, with TRBD1 as a possible D gene (5 bases). The CDR3 length is 12 residues. In germline, CDR1 is SGHTA, CDR2 FQGNSA. Trimming cost V 8 bases and J 4 bases, with 11 bases left between them. In DNA, the CDR3 is TGTGCCAGCGGACAACCAGGAGAGACCCAGTACTTC. This translates into CASGQPGETQYF.

The rearrangement links TRBV7-2 to TRBJ2-5, with D unresolved. The CDR3 extends over 13 amino acids. The V end lost 3 bases, the J end lost 2 bases, and 7 bases lay between the germline ends. Per the germline V gene, CDR1 is SGHTA and CDR2 is FQGNSA. CDR3 bases: TGTGCCAGCAGCTTCCGGGTACAAGAGACCCAGTACTTC. This gives the protein CASSFRVQETQYF. Using reference TRBV7-2 and TRBJ2-5 for the parts outside the CDR3, the full variable domain is GAGVSQSPSNKVTEKGKDVELRCDPISGHTALYWYRQSLGQGLEFLIYFQGNSAPDKSGLPSDRFSAERTGGSVSTLTIQRTQQEDSAVYLCASSFRVQETQYFGPGTRLLVL.

On this clone: In this CDR3 the conserved last residue, phenylalanine or tryptophan, is missing, so a read error is likely. No DNA is shown, since the ends of the CDR3 on it are uncertain; the CDR3 is the one TCRdb lists. V and J are TRBV6-6 and TRBJ1-4. Looked up from germline, CDR1 is MNHNY and CDR2 is SVGAGI (reference sequence). The CDR3 numbers 15 amino acids, ends counted. The CDR3 region is CASKKAPRDTSRRCL.

The chain recombines TRBV5-1 with TRBJ2-3, with 9 bases fitting TRBD2. The CDR3 covers 16 residues. With V trimmed by 1 base and J by 2 bases, 5 bases remained unmatched. CDR1 SGHRS and CDR2 YFSETQ come from the germline V gene. CDR3 protein: CASSLILAGTTDTQYF. The DNA for the CDR3 is TGCGCCAGCAGCTTGATCCTAGCGGGGACCACAGATACGCAGTATTTT.

As to this clone: Other nucleotide sequences from this sample produce the same CDR3. The chain links TRBV6-5 to TRBJ1-1; D gene unclear. CDR1 and CDR2 from the germline V gene are MNHEY and SVGAGI. CDR3 length equals 14 residues. V dropped 0 bases and J dropped 0 bases, with 5 bases sitting between them. The chain's CDR3 is CASSYSSLNTEAFF. The DNA for the CDR3 is TGTGCCAGCAGTTACTCGAGTTTGAACACTGAAGCTTTCTTT.

This chain uses TRBV5-4 with TRBJ2-7; 7 bases match TRBD1. The CDR3 length is 16 residues. Germline CDR1 reads SGHNT; CDR2 reads YYREEE (reference sequence). V gave up 1 base and J gave up 2 bases; unmatched junction bases: 9. CDR3 DNA: TGTGCCAGCAGCTTGTCTAATAACGGACAGGCCTACGAGCAGTACTTC. This sequence encodes CASSLSNNGQAYEQYF. Variable domain in full (rest from reference TRBV5-4 and TRBJ2-7): ETGVTQSPTHLIKTRGQQVTLRCSSQSGHNTVSWYQQALGQGPQFIFQYYREEENGRGNFPPRFSGLQFPNYSSELNVNALELDDSALYLCASSLSNNGQAYEQYFGPGTRLTVT.

Only one count was recorded for this clone. This CDR3 is also generated by other DNA sequences in the sample. The J gene is TRBJ2-5, the V gene TRBV30; the D gene is possibly TRBD2 (6 bases). The CDR3 length is 15 residues. Trimming stripped 0 bases from V and 3 bases from J, with 14 bases between. Germline loops: CDR1 GTSNPN, CDR2 SVGIG (reference sequence). This CDR3 is CAWSVGWREEETQYF. CDR3 coding DNA: TGTGCCTGGAGTGTGGGGTGGAGGGAGGAAGAGACCCAGTACTTC.

V gene TRBV5-1 combines with J gene TRBJ1-1; 8 bases fit TRBD1. CDR3 length equals 14 residues. V trimming: 3 bases; J trimming: 8 bases; junction bases outside the gene matches: 9. CDR1 is SGHRS, CDR2 YFSETQ, per germline. The chain's CDR3 is CASSSAGTGTEAFF. The CDR3 DNA sequence: TGCGCCAGCAGCTCCGCCGGGACAGGCACCGAAGCTTTCTTT.

The chain uses TRBV11-2 and TRBJ1-5; perhaps TRBD1 as D (5 bases). The CDR3 totals 13 residues. The germline gives CDR1 SGHAT, CDR2 FQNNGV. V gave up 5 bases and J gave up 7 bases, with 12 bases separating them. The CDR3 sequence is CASSRTGGQPQHF. In DNA form, the CDR3 reads TGTGCCAGCAGCCGGACGGGGGGGCAGCCCCAGCATTTT.

As to this clone: The identical CDR3 is also encoded by other nucleotide sequences in the sample. The chain combines TRBV28 with TRBJ1-1; D gene ambiguous. The V and J ends lost 3 bases and 3 bases respectively, with 5 bases between them. Per germline, CDR1 MDHEN and CDR2 SYDVKM. The CDR3 runs to 12 residues. CDR3 nucleotide sequence: TGTGCCAGCAGTTTTGGGTACACTGAAGCTTTCTTT. Translated: CASSFGYTEAFF. Combining the CDR3 with reference TRBV28 and TRBJ1-1 gives the whole variable domain DVKVTQSSRYLVKRTGEKVFLECVQDMDHENMFWYRQDPGLGLRLIYFSYDVKMKEKGDIPEGYSVSREKKERFSLILESASTNQTSMYLCASSFGYTEAFFGQGTRLTVV.

The chain has TRBV4-3 and TRBJ2-7; TRBD2 agrees at 9 bases. V dropped 3 bases and J dropped 2; count of bases not matched to a gene: 5. Germline lookup yields CDR1 LGHNA and CDR2 YSLEER. The CDR3 loop spans 15 amino acids. This CDR3 reads CASSQAVAGAYEQYF. In DNA, the CDR3 is TGCGCCAGCAGCCAGGCCGTAGCGGGAGCCTACGAGCAGTACTTC.

This clone was observed at least ten times. The rearrangement joins TRBV27 to TRBJ1-1, with no clear D. The germline V gene has CDR1 MNHEY and CDR2 SMNVEV (reference sequence). Between the trimmed V and J ends, which lost 5 bases and 8 bases, there was a span of 15 bases. This CDR3 has 13 residues. DNA of the CDR3: TGTGCCAGCAGTCCGGACCGAGTCAAGGAAGCTTTCTTT. It yields the protein CASSPDRVKEAFF.

The V gene is TRBV19, the J gene TRBJ2-5; D possibly matches TRBD1 or TRBD2 (5 bases each). V gave up 7 bases and J gave up 1 base, with 13 bases separating them. CDR3 length: 14 amino acids. Germline assignment: CDR1 LNHDA and CDR2 SQIVND (reference sequence). DNA for the CDR3: TGTGCCAGTACCCTACGGGACGGCCAAGAGACCCAGTACTTC. Amino acid sequence: CASTLRDGQETQYF. Together with reference TRBV19 and TRBJ2-5, the CDR3 gives the full variable domain: DGGITQSPKYLFRKEGQNVTLSCEQNLNHDAMYWYRQDPGQGLRLIYYSQIVNDFQKGDIAEGYSVSREKKESFPLTVTSAQKNPTAFYLCASTLRDGQETQYFGPGTRLLVL.

V gene TRBV6-5 combines with J gene TRBJ1-2; D gene unclear. Germline V gene data show CDR1 as MNHEY and CDR2 as SVGAGI. Trimming shortened V by 2 bases and J by 8 bases, and 12 bases separated the two germline ends. This CDR3 has 13 residues. Written as DNA, the CDR3 is TGTGCCAGCAGTTACCTCACTGGGCTGGGCTACACCTTC. Translation: CASSYLTGLGYTF.

A remark on this clone: The sample has other DNA sequences that encode this CDR3 too. The chain links TRBV30 to TRBJ1-1; D gene ambiguous. Germline V gene lookup returns CDR1 GTSNPN and CDR2 SVGIG (reference sequence). The V end was cut by 0 bases, the J end by 2 bases, with 7 bases between. This CDR3 has 13 amino acids. The CDR3 DNA follows: TGTGCCTGGAGTGTAGCAGTTAACACTGAAGCTTTCTTT. Its translation is CAWSVAVNTEAFF.

This clone occurred a few times. This rearrangement joins TRBV7-9 to TRBJ1-5, with 10 bases identical to TRBD1. V trimming: 4 bases; J trimming: 12 bases; junction bases outside the gene matches: 9. Germline V lookup: CDR1 SEHNR, CDR2 FQNEAQ (reference sequence). The length of the CDR3 is 14 residues. The CDR3 protein is CASSSTGGEELQHF. In nucleotides, the CDR3 is TGTGCCAGCAGCTCGACAGGGGGCGAGGAACTCCAGCATTTT.

Details on this clone: The same CDR3 can be traced to other DNA sequences in this sample. The chain combines TRBV9 with TRBJ2-5, with 8 nucleotides matching TRBD2. The germline V gene encodes CDR1 SGDLS and CDR2 YYNGEE. CDR3 length: 16 residues. V was pared by 4 bases and J by 3 bases, with 11 bases of the junction left unmatched. Written as DNA, the CDR3 is TGTGCCAGCAGCCTCTTTGGAGCGGGGGAGGAAGAGACCCAGTACTTC. Its protein product is CASSLFGAGEEETQYF.

The V gene is TRBV19, the J gene TRBJ2-5, with D possibly matching TRBD1 (5 bases). With 5 bases removed from V and 5 bases from J, the gap between germline ends came to 15 bases. The CDR3 spans 14 residues. The germline gives CDR1 LNHDA, CDR2 SQIVND (reference sequence). This CDR3 reads CASSLRQLGETQYF. CDR3 nucleotides: TGTGCCAGTAGTCTCCGACAGCTGGGGGAGACCCAGTACTTC.

The chain couples TRBV7-9 to TRBJ2-1; 9 nucleotides match TRBD1. CDR1 is SEHNR, CDR2 FQNEAQ, per germline (reference sequence). CDR3 length: 14 residues. J gave up 2 bases and V 8 bases, and 4 bases lay outside the gene matches. The CDR3 DNA sequence: TGTGCCAGCTCGGGACAGGGAACCTACAATGAGCAGTTCTTC. This encodes CASSGQGTYNEQFF.

The gene calls are TRBV11-2 and TRBJ2-1; TRBD2 matches 8 bases. The trim removed 5 bases at V and 8 bases at J, leaving 14 bases unmatched. The CDR3 contains 16 residues. Germline CDR1 is SGHAT and CDR2 is FQNNGV. The CDR3 reads CASSPALSGSFHEQFF. CDR3 DNA sequence: TGTGCCAGCAGCCCGGCCCTGAGCGGGAGTTTTCATGAGCAGTTCTTC.

The chain couples TRBV27 to TRBJ2-7; D is uncertain. V was clipped by 6 bases and J by 2 bases, with 8 bases between them. This CDR3 has 12 amino acids. Germline V gene sequence: CDR1 MNHEY, CDR2 SMNVEV (reference sequence). For the CDR3, the DNA is TGTGCCAGCAGGTTAGGGCCCTACGAGCAGTACTTC. It encodes CASRLGPYEQYF.

In this sample, this clone turned up a few times. The chain is built from TRBV28 and TRBJ2-1, with a weak D call TRBD2 (5 bases). The CDR3 is made up of 16 amino acids. The germline V gene encodes CDR1 MDHEN and CDR2 SYDVKM. V was cut by 3 bases and J by 0 bases, with 12 bases left in between. The CDR3 bases are TGTGCCAGCAGTTTTAATCTAGGAGGCTCCTACAATGAGCAGTTCTTC. Residues: CASSFNLGGSYNEQFF.

V usage is TRBV20-1 and J usage is TRBJ1-2, with D perhaps TRBD1 (5 bases). This CDR3 comprises 11 residues. Trimming removed 0 bases at V and 10 bases at J, with 9 bases between. Germline CDR1 reads DFQATT; CDR2 reads SNEGSKA (reference sequence). CDR3 sequence: CSAREGALYTF. The DNA of the CDR3 is TGCAGTGCTAGAGAAGGGGCCCTCTACACCTTC.

This clone is medium-sized (0.01 to 0.1%) in the sample. J is TRBJ2-2 and V is TRBV7-2; D possibly corresponds to TRBD2 (5 bases). The germline V and J ends were trimmed by 0 bases and 5 bases, with 16 bases remaining between them. Germline CDR1 and CDR2: SGHTA and FQGNSA. The CDR3 has 17 residues. CDR3 loop: CASSLASGLSWTGELFF. The CDR3 DNA reads as TGTGCCAGCAGCTTAGCGAGCGGACTCTCCTGGACCGGGGAGCTGTTTTTT.

The J gene is TRBJ2-1, the V gene TRBV27, with D possibly matching TRBD2 (6 bases). Germline V gene data show CDR1 as MNHEY and CDR2 as SMNVEV (reference sequence). Trimming removed 4 bases from V and 0 bases from J, with 13 bases in between. This CDR3 comprises 16 residues. CDR3 bases: TGTGCCAGCAGTTCCGTGGGGGGTAGCTCCTACAATGAGCAGTTCTTC. Encoded protein: CASSSVGGSSYNEQFF.

In its sample, this clone was seen once. The chain has TRBV7-9 and TRBJ2-3, with TRBD2 matching 12 bases. Germline loops: CDR1 SEHNR, CDR2 FQNEAQ (reference sequence). The CDR3 consists of 13 residues. V lost 10 bases, J lost 7 bases, and 6 bases stayed unmatched. The CDR3 reads CAIGTSGLNTQYF. The DNA for the CDR3 is TGTGCCATCGGGACTAGCGGGTTGAATACGCAGTATTTT. Full variable domain (outside the CDR3, taken from reference TRBV7-9 and TRBJ2-3): DTGVSQNPRHKITKRGQNVTFRCDPISEHNRLYWYRQTLGQGPEFLTYFQNEAQLEKSRLLSDRFSAERPKGSFSTLEIQRTEQGDSAMYLCAIGTSGLNTQYFGPGTRLTVL.

This sequence joins TRBV18 and TRBJ1-2, with D hard to call. The CDR3 runs 15 residues. The ends were cut back, 3 bases at V and 8 bases at J, with 19 bases in the middle. In germline, CDR1 is KGHSH, CDR2 LQKENI. In DNA form, the CDR3 reads TGTGCCAGCTCACCCCTGAATAGGTCCCTTGAGGGCTACACCTTC. It codes for CASSPLNRSLEGYTF.

The chain is built from TRBV5-1 and TRBJ2-1, with 7 bases matching TRBD1. The trim removed 5 bases at V and 8 bases at J, leaving 7 bases unmatched. The CDR3 has 13 amino acids. CDR1 is SGHRS and CDR2 is YFSETQ in the germline V gene. The CDR3 spells CASSLTGFDEQFF. The CDR3 DNA is TGCGCCAGCAGTTTGACAGGGTTCGATGAGCAGTTCTTC.

J is TRBJ1-1 and V is TRBV2; 7 positions agree with TRBD1. There are 15 residues in the CDR3. The V gene end was trimmed by 4 bases and the J gene end by 3 bases; junction bases not matched to a gene: 8. The germline V gene has CDR1 SNHLY and CDR2 FYNNEI. The CDR3 coding sequence is TGTGCCAGCAGTGCCCTTCAGGGGGAGGACACTGAAGCTTTCTTT. Amino acids: CASSALQGEDTEAFF. Full variable domain (outside the CDR3, taken from reference TRBV2 and TRBJ1-1): EPEVTQTPSHQVTQMGQEVILRCVPISNHLYFYWYRQILGQKVEFLVSFYNNEISEKSEIFDDQFSVERPDGSNFTLKIRSTKLEDSAMYFCASSALQGEDTEAFFGQGTRLTVV.